These 29 T cell receptor beta chains were sequenced from one sample in a study of blood T cell repertoires in COVID-19. Method: immunoSEQ multiplex PCR; TCRdb's copy keeps in-frame clones and lacks some. The data contain 400,000 to 550,000 clones, 70% to 90% of them singletons. Specimen: PBMCs or T cells enriched from blood (not recorded which). These receptors came from a woman aged 18-29 years with acute COVID-19.

The gene calls are TRBV9 and TRBJ1-2, with 7 bases fitting TRBD1. Germline trimming cut 4 bases from V and 2 bases from J; bases unmatched to any gene: 8. Per the germline V gene, CDR1 is SGDLS and CDR2 is YYNGEE. The CDR3 contains 15 residues. The CDR3 here is CASSPGDSKNYGYTF. In DNA, the CDR3 is TGTGCCAGCAGCCCAGGGGACAGCAAGAACTATGGCTACACCTTC.

V is TRBV5-1 and J is TRBJ1-2; a possible D gene is TRBD1 (6 bases). CDR1 is SGHRS and CDR2 is YFSETQ in the germline V gene. This CDR3 has 15 residues. The ends were cut back, 0 bases at V and 4 bases at J, with 13 bases in the middle. The CDR3 protein is CASSLETGLPYGYTF. Written as DNA, the CDR3 is TGCGCCAGCAGCTTGGAGACAGGCCTCCCCTATGGCTACACCTTC.

The chain uses TRBV5-8 and TRBJ1-5, with D possibly matching TRBD1 (5 bases). Trimming cost V 6 bases and J 5 bases, with 18 bases left between them. This CDR3 region has 15 residues. Germline lookup yields CDR1 SGHTS and CDR2 YDEGEE. In DNA, the CDR3 is TGTGCCAGCACCCCACGGTGGCAGGGCCATCAGCCCCAGCATTTT. This codes for CASTPRWQGHQPQHF. Full variable domain (missing parts from reference TRBV5-8 and TRBJ1-5): EAGVTQSPTHLIKTRGQQATLRCSPISGHTSVYWYQQALGLGLQFLLWYDEGEERNRGNFPPRFSGRQFPNYSSELNVNALELEDSALYLCASTPRWQGHQPQHFGDGTRLSIL.

J is TRBJ2-1 and V is TRBV5-1; 9 bases are shared with TRBD2. With 4 bases clipped from V and 6 bases from J, the junction kept 11 bases outside the gene matches. Germline CDR1 is SGHRS and CDR2 is YFSETQ. This CDR3 is built from 16 residues. DNA of the CDR3: TGCGCCAGCAGCATAATTGCTAGCGGGATGAGCAATGAGCAGTTCTTC. Translation: CASSIIASGMSNEQFF.

The genes are TRBV19 and TRBJ1-2; D not certain. Trimming removed 5 bases at V and 4 bases at J, with 14 bases between. The CDR3 is made up of 14 amino acids. Germline V gene lookup returns CDR1 LNHDA and CDR2 SQIVND (reference sequence). For the CDR3, the DNA is TGTGCCAGTAGTCCCTCGGGTAGAGGCTATGGCTACACCTTC. It codes for CASSPSGRGYGYTF.

The table lists this clone with a count of one. J is TRBJ2-1 and V is TRBV10-3; D is undetermined. The CDR3 runs 12 residues. Trimming stripped 6 bases from V and 7 bases from J, with 10 bases between. The germline CDR1 and CDR2 sequences are ENHRY and SYGVKD. CDR3 amino acids: CAIRPSGNEQFF. CDR3 bases: TGTGCCATCAGACCGTCAGGTAATGAGCAGTTCTTC.

This clone has more than one count but fewer than ten. The chain couples TRBV4-1 to TRBJ1-5; D is ambiguous. This CDR3 region has 15 residues. V shed 4 bases and J shed 5 bases, with 15 bases lying between them. Germline CDR1 is MGHRA and CDR2 is YSYEKL. The CDR3 sequence: CASSLGPGNHQPQHF. DNA of the CDR3: TGCGCCAGCAGCCTCGGACCCGGGAACCATCAGCCCCAGCATTTT.

The V and J genes are TRBV6-5 and TRBJ1-1; 12 bases agree with TRBD1. Germline trimming cut 8 bases from V and 1 base from J; bases unmatched to any gene: 5. CDR1 is MNHEY, CDR2 SVGAGI, per germline. CDR3 length equals 15 residues. The CDR3 loop reads CASPGQGAWNTEAFF. CDR3 DNA: TGTGCCAGCCCGGGACAGGGGGCTTGGAACACTGAAGCTTTCTTT.

The rearrangement links TRBV20-1 to TRBJ2-5; D might be TRBD2 (5 bases). V shed 4 bases and J shed 4 bases, with 7 bases lying between them. The germline gives CDR1 DFQATT, CDR2 SNEGSKA (reference sequence). The CDR3 spans 11 residues. The CDR3 reads CSAIGRETQYF. CDR3 DNA: TGCAGTGCTATTGGGAGAGAGACCCAGTACTTC.

The chain has TRBV5-1 and TRBJ2-7; a weak D match, TRBD1 (6 bases). The CDR3 sequence is 16 residues long. V lost 0 bases to trimming and J lost 5 bases, with 18 bases between them. Germline loops: CDR1 SGHRS, CDR2 YFSETQ. The CDR3 spells CASSLVIRQVGDEQYF. CDR3 nucleotide sequence: TGCGCCAGCAGCTTGGTGATTCGACAGGTAGGGGACGAGCAGTACTTC.

The chain is built from TRBV2 and TRBJ2-5; possible D gene TRBD2, 6 bases. CDR1 is SNHLY and CDR2 is FYNNEI in the germline V gene. The V gene lost 1 base and the J gene lost 1 base, with 10 bases spanning the gap. This CDR3 comprises 15 residues. The CDR3 region has the DNA TGTGCCAGCAGTGAAGGGGCGGGACTCCAAGAGACCCAGTACTTC. It codes for CASSEGAGLQETQYF.

The genes are TRBV27 and TRBJ1-1; TRBD1 is a possible D gene (5 bases). Trimming shortened V by 4 bases and J by 3 bases, and 9 bases separated the two germline ends. Germline V CDR1 and CDR2: MNHEY, SMNVEV (reference sequence). CDR3 length: 13 residues. The CDR3 nucleotides are TGTGCCAGCAGTTATCTCAGGGACACTGAAGCTTTCTTT. Its translation is CASSYLRDTEAFF.

This chain uses TRBV4-3 with TRBJ2-5; TRBD1 matches 9 bases. This CDR3 is 16 amino acids long. The germline CDR1 and CDR2 sequences are LGHNA and YSLEER. V was clipped by 0 bases and J by 1 base; unmatched bases: 3. In DNA, the CDR3 is TGCGCCAGCAGCCAAGATCTGGGACAGGGCCAAGAGACCCAGTACTTC. This sequence encodes CASSQDLGQGQETQYF.

The chain joins TRBV4-3 to TRBJ2-1; 10 bases are shared with TRBD2. With V trimmed by 4 bases and J by 6 bases, 3 bases remained unmatched. The CDR3 extends over 14 amino acids. CDR1 and CDR2 (germline): LGHNA, YSLEER. CDR3 in DNA: TGCGCCAGCAGCCTGAGACTAGCGGGCAATGAGCAGTTCTTC. Amino acid sequence: CASSLRLAGNEQFF.

The chain uses TRBV7-9 and TRBJ2-3, with a possible D match to TRBD2 (6 bases). The CDR3 has 16 amino acids. The V and J ends lost 2 bases and 6 bases respectively, with 18 bases between them. The germline CDR1 and CDR2 sequences are SEHNR and FQNEAQ (reference sequence). The CDR3 sequence: CASSLRSSDPTDTQYF. In DNA form, the CDR3 reads TGTGCCAGCAGCTTAAGATCTAGCGACCCAACGGATACGCAGTATTTT. The full variable domain, in which reference TRBV7-9 and TRBJ2-3 provide the parts outside the CDR3, is DTGVSQNPRHKITKRGQNVTFRCDPISEHNRLYWYRQTLGQGPEFLTYFQNEAQLEKSRLLSDRFSAERPKGSFSTLEIQRTEQGDSAMYLCASSLRSSDPTDTQYFGPGTRLTVL.

This rearrangement joins TRBV4-3 to TRBJ2-7; possible D gene TRBD2, 6 bases. Trimming took 4 bases from V and 0 from J, leaving 13 bases between them. This CDR3 is built from 15 residues. Germline CDR1 is LGHNA and CDR2 is YSLEER. CDR3 DNA sequence: TGCGCCAGCAGCCGCGTAGCGGAGAGCTCCTACGAGCAGTACTTC. It is translated as CASSRVAESSYEQYF.

The rearrangement joins TRBV12-3 or TRBV12-4 to TRBJ1-2, with TRBD1 matching over 8 bases. The CDR3 length is 12 residues. J gave up 6 bases and V 5 bases, and 2 bases lay outside the gene matches. In DNA, the CDR3 is TGTGCCAGCAGTCCAGGGGGCCATGGCTACACCTTC. This gives the protein CASSPGGHGYTF.

This clone was detected a few times. This sequence joins TRBV27 and TRBJ2-6; D call uncertain. The CDR3 has 14 residues. V gave up 5 bases and J gave up 1 base, with 6 bases separating them. Germline V gene sequence: CDR1 MNHEY, CDR2 SMNVEV (reference sequence). The DNA for the CDR3 is TGTGCCAGCAGTCTGGCATCTGGGGCCAACGTCCTGACTTTC. It specifies CASSLASGANVLTF.

This clone occurred once. This sequence joins TRBV12-5 and TRBJ1-3; no clear D. The CDR3 loop spans 16 amino acids. V lost 0 bases, J lost 0 bases, and 9 bases lay in between. The germline gives CDR1 LGHNT, CDR2 FRNRAP. The CDR3 nucleotides read TGTGCTAGTGGTTTGGTAGCGACGAGCTCTGGAAACACCATATATTTT. Translating gives CASGLVATSSGNTIYF.

This chain links TRBV30 with TRBJ1-4; D unresolved. CDR3 length: 14 residues. Per the germline V gene, CDR1 is GTSNPN and CDR2 is SVGIG (reference sequence). Trimming took 1 base from V and 4 from J, leaving 10 bases between them. CDR3 residues: CAWSGYGFNEKLFF. The CDR3 DNA follows: TGTGCCTGGAGTGGGTACGGTTTTAATGAAAAACTGTTTTTT.

The V call is TRBV11-3, the J call TRBJ2-1, with TRBD2 matching over 7 bases. The V segment lost 5 bases and the J segment 5 bases; nucleotides outside the gene matches: 3. CDR1 is SGHNT and CDR2 is YENEEA in the germline V gene. The CDR3 covers 13 residues. Here the CDR3 DNA reads TGTGCCAGCAGCGTGGGGGGGAACAATGAGCAGTTCTTC. This sequence encodes CASSVGGNNEQFF.

This clone was counted once. The chain carries TRBV2 and TRBJ1-6, with D unresolved. Germline lookup yields CDR1 SNHLY and CDR2 FYNNEI. CDR3 length: 12 amino acids. Trimming removed 5 bases from V and 6 bases from J, with 5 bases in between. The CDR3 sequence: CASSYTNSPLHF. Here the CDR3 DNA reads TGTGCCAGCAGTTACACTAATTCACCCCTCCACTTT.

This clone has a single count. The V gene is TRBV10-3, the J gene TRBJ1-6; 7 nucleotides match TRBD1. From germline, CDR1 is ENHRY and CDR2 SYGVKD. This CDR3 is 13 amino acids long. V trimming: 10 bases; J trimming: 10 bases; junction bases outside the gene matches: 10. The CDR3 bases are TGTGCCAACAAAGACAGGGAATGGTCACCCCTCCACTTT. Translating it yields CANKDREWSPLHF.

This chain uses TRBV28 with TRBJ1-1; 10 nucleotides align to TRBD1. After removal of 6 bases from V and 11 bases from J, the junction contained 3 bases not matched to a gene. Per the germline V gene, CDR1 is MDHEN and CDR2 is SYDVKM. The CDR3 covers 11 residues. The CDR3 DNA reads as TGTGCCAGCAGGTTGGGACAGGGGGCTTTCTTT. It yields the protein CASRLGQGAFF.

The V gene is TRBV7-8, the J gene TRBJ1-5, with 10 positions matching TRBD1. This CDR3 has 14 residues. Trimming cost V 5 bases and J 5 bases; bases outside gene matches: 3. Germline-derived CDR1 and CDR2 are SGHVS and FQNEAQ. CDR3 bases: TGTGCCAGCAGCACGGGACAGGGGTATCAGCCCCAGCATTTT. This gives the protein CASSTGQGYQPQHF.

This chain links TRBV5-3 with TRBJ1-2, with D tentatively TRBD1 (5 bases). TRBV5-3 is an ORF, with its function uncertain. V was clipped by 4 bases and J by 4 bases, with 14 bases between them. The CDR3 has 14 amino acids. Written as DNA, the CDR3 is TGTGCCAGAAGCCGGGAGGGGCAGCTCTATGGCTACACCTTC. This sequence encodes CARSREGQLYGYTF.

This chain uses TRBV19 with TRBJ1-6; TRBD1 agrees at 9 bases. The length of the CDR3 is 15 residues. V dropped 5 bases and J dropped 6; count of bases not matched to a gene: 5. Germline lookup yields CDR1 LNHDA and CDR2 SQIVND (reference sequence). The CDR3 DNA follows: TGTGCCAGTAGTTCCCGGACAGGGGTTAATTCACCCCTCCACTTT. It codes for CASSSRTGVNSPLHF.

The chain has TRBV15 and TRBJ2-1; no reliable D call. Looked up from germline, CDR1 is LNHNV and CDR2 is YYDKDF (reference sequence). The CDR3 has 14 amino acids. The V and J ends lost 0 bases and 6 bases respectively, with 9 bases between them. This CDR3 is CATSRDPGGNEQFF. Written as DNA, the CDR3 is TGTGCCACCAGCAGAGATCCCGGTGGCAATGAGCAGTTCTTC.

There are many counts of this clone. J is TRBJ2-2 and V is TRBV11-2; 8 nucleotides line up with TRBD1. Trimming removed 4 bases from V and 1 base from J; junction bases left unmatched: 5. The CDR3 sequence is 16 residues long. Germline V gives CDR1 SGHAT, CDR2 FQNNGV. CDR3 loop: CASSSDRAGNTGELFF. As DNA, the CDR3 is TGTGCCAGCAGCTCGGACAGGGCCGGGAACACCGGGGAGCTGTTTTTT.